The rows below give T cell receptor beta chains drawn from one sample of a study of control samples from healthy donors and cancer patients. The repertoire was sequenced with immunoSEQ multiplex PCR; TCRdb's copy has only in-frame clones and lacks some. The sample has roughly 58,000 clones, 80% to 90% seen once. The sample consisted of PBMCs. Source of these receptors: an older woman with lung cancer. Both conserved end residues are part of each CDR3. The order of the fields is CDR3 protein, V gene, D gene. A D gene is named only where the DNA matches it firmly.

CDR3: CASRQDSYNEQFF
V: TRBV6-5
D: .

CDR3: CASSHNPGGSETQYF
V: TRBV6-2/TRBV6-3
D: .

CDR3: CASSHDKETQYF
V: TRBV3-1/TRBV3-2
D: .

CDR3: CASGDRGPPLHF
V: TRBV2
D: TRBD1

CDR3: CASSVRGWNTEAFF
V: TRBV9
D: .

CDR3: CASSPGVVDVTEAFF
V: TRBV5-4
D: .

CDR3: CASSIRGTPGSGNTIYF
V: TRBV19
D: .

CDR3: CASSVWQGPTDTQYF
V: TRBV2
D: .

CDR3: CASSLSSKDTQYF
V: TRBV5-4
D: .

CDR3: CSVRPGGMNTEAFF
V: TRBV29-1
D: .

CDR3: CASSHYQGLAGARHGELFF
V: TRBV11-2
D: TRBD2

CDR3: CAIRPYTTGSGNTIYF
V: TRBV10-3
D: TRBD1

CDR3: CASSHLEKTGIAKNIQYF
V: TRBV4-1
D: .

CDR3: CASSGSWGTDTQYF
V: TRBV2
D: .

CDR3: CASSQGRGGEKLFF
V: TRBV4-2
D: .

CDR3: CASSQPDRAGANVLTF
V: TRBV4-1
D: TRBD1

CDR3: CASSLSRVFYNEQFF
V: TRBV7-6
D: .

CDR3: CASTYLGGSNSPLHF
V: TRBV5-1
D: .

CDR3: CASSHDRATGELFF
V: TRBV4-1
D: .

CDR3: CASSVEGSRTEAFF
V: TRBV9
D: .

CDR3: CATSGLGGGDRDTQYF
V: TRBV24-1
D: TRBD2

CDR3: CASSFANNYGYTF
V: TRBV6-5
D: .

CDR3: CATRTGDITGELFF
V: TRBV5-1
D: TRBD1

CDR3: CAWSVTSGGNTRGGELFF
V: TRBV30
D: TRBD2

CDR3: CASSQWSGSRYEQYF
V: TRBV4-2
D: .

CDR3: CASSYGGAGTYGYTF
V: TRBV6-6
D: .

CDR3: CASSEGSMSEAFF
V: TRBV6-1
D: .

CDR3: CASTDAGAGNTEAFF
V: TRBV28
D: .

CDR3: CASSLIVLSNQPQHF
V: TRBV7-2
D: .

CDR3: CAIRTGRNTGELFF
V: TRBV2
D: TRBD1

CDR3: CASSLPQTLPNSTDTQYF
V: TRBV5-1
D: .

CDR3: CASSLGQGSGNQPQHF
V: TRBV4-1
D: TRBD1

CDR3: CAITRTSANTGELFF
V: TRBV10-3
D: .

CDR3: CASSWGQVRRYNEQFF
V: TRBV11-2
D: TRBD1

CDR3: CASSVGASSADTQYF
V: TRBV9
D: .

CDR3: CASSESPWTGKGNTIYF
V: TRBV2
D: TRBD1

CDR3: CASSPRGLYTDTQYF
V: TRBV5-1
D: TRBD2

CDR3: CASSFLPLSSYNEQFF
V: TRBV7-9
D: .

CDR3: CASRESNSPLHF
V: TRBV19
D: .